This TCR beta chain appears in the sequencing data of a study of T cell responses to AZD1222 COVID-19 vaccine. Profiling relied on immunoSEQ multiplex PCR, and the TCRdb table lists in-frame clones only, not all of them. The sample includes under 95,000 clones, roughly nine tenths seen only once; the top ten take around 3%. CDR3 size: 13 residues. V trimming: 6 bases; J trimming: 6 bases; junction bases outside the gene matches: 6. The receptor's source is an adult in good health. The V gene is TRBV12-3 or TRBV12-4, the J gene TRBJ2-7; 9 bases align to TRBD1. The sequences come from peripheral blood, collected on day 0 of AZD1222 vaccination. The CDR3 protein is CASRAGQGGEQYF. The CDR3 bases are TGTGCCAGCAGGGCGGGACAGGGAGGCGAGCAGTACTTC.